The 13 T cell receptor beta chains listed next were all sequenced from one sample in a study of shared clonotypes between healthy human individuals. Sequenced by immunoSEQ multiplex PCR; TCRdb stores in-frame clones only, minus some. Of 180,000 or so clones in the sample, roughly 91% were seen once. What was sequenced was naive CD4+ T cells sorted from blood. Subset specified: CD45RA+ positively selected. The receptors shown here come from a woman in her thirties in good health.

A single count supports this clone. In DNA form, the CDR3 reads TGTGCCAGCAGCTCAACCCGCCGGGACAGGGGCCCTTATGGCTACACCTTC. This gives the protein CASSSTRRDRGPYGYTF. This chain connects TRBV11-2 to TRBJ1-2; 10 bases match TRBD1. V lost 4 bases and J lost 5; bases outside the gene matches: 13. Per the germline V gene, CDR1 is SGHAT and CDR2 is FQNNGV. The CDR3 consists of 17 residues. The variable domain in full, completed from reference TRBV11-2 and TRBJ1-2, reads EAGVAQSPRYKIIEKRQSVAFWCNPISGHATLYWYQQILGQGPKLLIQFQNNGVVDDSQLPKDRFSAERLKGVDSTLKIQPAKLEDSAVYLCASSSTRRDRGPYGYTFGSGTRLTVV.

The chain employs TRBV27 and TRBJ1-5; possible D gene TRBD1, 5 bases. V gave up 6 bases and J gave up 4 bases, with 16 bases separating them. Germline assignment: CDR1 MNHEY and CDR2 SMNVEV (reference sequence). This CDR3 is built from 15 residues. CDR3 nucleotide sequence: TGTGCCAGCAGCCAGGGCCGGTTCCAAAATCAGCCCCAGCATTTT. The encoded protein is CASSQGRFQNQPQHF.

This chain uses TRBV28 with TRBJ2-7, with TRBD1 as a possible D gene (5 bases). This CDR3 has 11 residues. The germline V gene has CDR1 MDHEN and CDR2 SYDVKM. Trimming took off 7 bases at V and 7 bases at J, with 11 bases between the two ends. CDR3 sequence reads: CASKQGGEQYF. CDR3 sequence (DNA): TGTGCCAGCAAGCAGGGCGGTGAGCAGTACTTC.

The CDR3 here is CSVHRGGTQYF. In nucleotides, the CDR3 is TGCAGCGTACACAGGGGGGGTACGCAGTATTTT. The rearrangement links TRBV29-1 to TRBJ2-3; D is perhaps TRBD1 (8 bases). Germline assignment: CDR1 SQVTM and CDR2 ANQGSEA. The CDR3 extends over 11 amino acids. V was cut by 6 bases and J by 8 bases, with 12 bases left in between.

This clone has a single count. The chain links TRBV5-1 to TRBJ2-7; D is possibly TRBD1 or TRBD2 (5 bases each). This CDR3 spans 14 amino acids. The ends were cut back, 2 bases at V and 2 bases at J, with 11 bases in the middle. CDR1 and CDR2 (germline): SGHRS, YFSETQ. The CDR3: CASSFTGDAYEQYF. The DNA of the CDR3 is TGCGCCAGCAGCTTTACCGGGGACGCCTACGAGCAGTACTTC.

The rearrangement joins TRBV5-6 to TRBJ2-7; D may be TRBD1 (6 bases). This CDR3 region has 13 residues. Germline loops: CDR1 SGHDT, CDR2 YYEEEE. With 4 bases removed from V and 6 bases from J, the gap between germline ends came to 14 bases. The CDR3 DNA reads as TGTGCCAGCAGCACAGGGATTCCCGGCGAGCAGTACTTC. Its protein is CASSTGIPGEQYF.

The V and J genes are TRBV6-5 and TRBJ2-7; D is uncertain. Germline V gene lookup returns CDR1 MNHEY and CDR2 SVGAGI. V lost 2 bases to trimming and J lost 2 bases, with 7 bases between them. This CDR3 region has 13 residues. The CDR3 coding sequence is TGTGCCAGCAGTTACGTGTCAGCCTACGAGCAGTACTTC. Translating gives CASSYVSAYEQYF.

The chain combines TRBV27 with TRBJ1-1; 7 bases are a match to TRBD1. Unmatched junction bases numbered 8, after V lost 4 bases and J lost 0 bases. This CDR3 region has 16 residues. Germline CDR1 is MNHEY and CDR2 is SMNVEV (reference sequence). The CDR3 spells CASSSQGTKMNTEAFF. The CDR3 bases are TGTGCCAGCAGTTCACAGGGGACTAAAATGAACACTGAAGCTTTCTTT.

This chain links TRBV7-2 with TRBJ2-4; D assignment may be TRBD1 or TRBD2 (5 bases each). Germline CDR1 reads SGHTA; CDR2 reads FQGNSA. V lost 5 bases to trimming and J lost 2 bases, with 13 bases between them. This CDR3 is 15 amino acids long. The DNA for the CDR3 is TGTGCCAGCAGCCCCTCCAGGGAGACCAAAAACATTCAGTACTTC. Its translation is CASSPSRETKNIQYF.

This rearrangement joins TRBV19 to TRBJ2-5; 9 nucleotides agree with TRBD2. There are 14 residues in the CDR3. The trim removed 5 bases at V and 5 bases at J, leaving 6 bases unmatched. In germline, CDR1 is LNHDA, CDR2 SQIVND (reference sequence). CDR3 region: CASSVSGSGETQYF. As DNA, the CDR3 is TGTGCCAGTAGTGTTAGCGGGAGCGGTGAGACCCAGTACTTC.

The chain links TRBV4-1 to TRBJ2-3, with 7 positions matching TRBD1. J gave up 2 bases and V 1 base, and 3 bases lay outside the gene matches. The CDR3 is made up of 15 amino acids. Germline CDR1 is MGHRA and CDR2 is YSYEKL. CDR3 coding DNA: TGCGCCAGCAGCCAAGTCAGGGGGTTCACAGATACGCAGTATTTT. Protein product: CASSQVRGFTDTQYF.

CDR3 sequence reads: CAISGGLYYEQYF. The DNA of the CDR3 is TGTGCCATCAGTGGGGGACTTTACTACGAGCAGTACTTC. V gene TRBV10-3 combines with J gene TRBJ2-7; TRBD2 might be the D (6 bases). Germline V CDR1 and CDR2: ENHRY, SYGVKD. The CDR3 loop spans 13 amino acids. V was cut by 4 bases and J by 3 bases, with 10 bases left in between.

CDR3 amino acids: CASSPQTGWSSYNEQFF. The CDR3 nucleotides are TGTGCCAGCTCACCACAAACCGGGTGGAGCTCCTACAATGAGCAGTTCTTC. The chain combines TRBV18 with TRBJ2-1; D remains unclear. V was cut by 1 base and J by 0 bases, with 13 bases left in between. The CDR3 is 17 amino acids. Germline lookup yields CDR1 KGHSH and CDR2 LQKENI.